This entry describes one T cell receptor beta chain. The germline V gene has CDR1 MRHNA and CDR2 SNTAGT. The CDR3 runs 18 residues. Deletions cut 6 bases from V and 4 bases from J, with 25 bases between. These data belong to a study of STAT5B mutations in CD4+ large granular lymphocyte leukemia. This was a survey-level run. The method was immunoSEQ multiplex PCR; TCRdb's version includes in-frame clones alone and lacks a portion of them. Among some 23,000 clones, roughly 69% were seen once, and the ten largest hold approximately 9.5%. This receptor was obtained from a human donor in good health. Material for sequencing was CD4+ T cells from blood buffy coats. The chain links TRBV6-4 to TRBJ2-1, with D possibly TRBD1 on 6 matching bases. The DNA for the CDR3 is TGTGCCAGCAGGTCTGGCACGCCGAACAGGGCAAGATACAATGAGCAGTTCTTC. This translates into CASRSGTPNRARYNEQFF.